Shown below are 29 T cell receptor beta chains from a single sample sequenced in a study of T cells in Graves' hyperthyroidism and ophthalmopathy. RNA transcripts served as the template for amplifying TCR beta CDR3 regions. The primer set for the first-round RT-PCR of the TCR CDR3 was HTBI. TCRdb itself ran the multiplex PCR reads through MiXCR, one entry per CDR3 protein. The sample has about 270,000 distinct CDR3 sequences, less than 30% seen once. Sequenced input: blood. Receptors were obtained from a man in his forties or fifties with Graves' hyperthyroidism that later progressed to Graves' ophthalmopathy.

The J gene is TRBJ1-1, the V gene TRBV11-2; D may be TRBD1 (6 bases). V dropped 4 bases and J dropped 3 bases, with 12 bases sitting between them. Germline-derived CDR1 and CDR2 are SGHAT and FQNNGV. The CDR3 runs 14 residues. CDR3 DNA: TGTGCCAGCAGCTCTCTGACAGGCTACACTGAAGCTTTCTTT. Its translation: CASSSLTGYTEAFF.

This clonotype appeared many times. The chain links TRBV24-1 to TRBJ2-7; 10 bases agree with TRBD2. CDR1 and CDR2 from the germline V gene are KGHDR and SFDVKD. This CDR3 spans 17 amino acids. With 1 base clipped from V and 5 bases from J, the junction kept 10 bases outside the gene matches. CDR3 bases: TGTGCCACCAGTGATTTCAGCTCTAGCGGGAGAGTCCACGAGCAGTACTTC. Amino acids: CATSDFSSSGRVHEQYF.

Ten or more counts support this clonotype. The rearrangement uses TRBV6-5 and TRBJ2-5; 8 nucleotides agree with TRBD1. This CDR3 is 14 amino acids long. The germline V gene has CDR1 MNHEY and CDR2 SVGAGI. V shed 8 bases, J shed 4 bases, and the junction held 9 bases outside the gene matches. CDR3 sequence reads: CASGADRVRETQYF. CDR3 coding DNA: TGTGCCAGCGGGGCGGACAGGGTTAGAGAGACCCAGTACTTC.

This clonotype was recorded many times. The chain employs TRBV29-1 and TRBJ2-7; 9 bases map to TRBD2. With 4 bases clipped from V and 3 bases from J, the junction kept 7 bases outside the gene matches. In germline, CDR1 is SQVTM, CDR2 ANQGSEA. CDR3 length equals 14 residues. The CDR3 loop reads CSVVSSGGLYEQYF. The CDR3 DNA sequence: TGCAGCGTTGTCAGTAGCGGGGGCCTCTACGAGCAGTACTTC.

This clonotype appeared many times. This rearrangement joins TRBV6-5 to TRBJ1-5; 8 bases map to TRBD1. CDR3 size: 13 residues. Trimming at V came to 4 bases and at J to 6 bases, leaving 2 bases not matched to a gene. Germline lookup yields CDR1 MNHEY and CDR2 SVGAGI. This CDR3 reads CASSSDRAQPQHF. The CDR3 nucleotides read TGTGCCAGCAGTTCGGACAGGGCTCAGCCCCAGCATTTT.

This chain links TRBV28 with TRBJ1-1, with D hard to call. The V end lost 6 bases, the J end lost 1 base, and 9 bases lay between the germline ends. The length of the CDR3 is 13 residues. CDR1 and CDR2 (germline): MDHEN, SYDVKM. CDR3 DNA: TGTGCCAGCAGCCAAACAGCGAACACTGAAGCTTTCTTT. Residues: CASSQTANTEAFF.

Concerning this clonotype: This may come from a read error, since a much larger clone is one base off. The J gene is TRBJ1-1, the V gene TRBV5-1; no clear D gene. Germline CDR1 is SGHRS and CDR2 is YFSETQ. Trimming removed 0 bases from V and 1 base from J, with 7 bases in between. The CDR3 extends over 14 amino acids. CDR3 sequence (DNA): TGCGCCAGCAGCTTGGCCCCGGCGAACACTGAAGCTTTCTTT. Protein product: CASSLAPANTEAFF.

This clonotype came up many times. The chain has TRBV5-1 and TRBJ2-7; tentatively, D is TRBD2 (5 bases). The CDR3 totals 14 residues. V dropped 5 bases and J dropped 2 bases, with 14 bases sitting between them. CDR1 SGHRS and CDR2 YFSETQ come from the germline V gene. The CDR3, as DNA: TGCGCCAGCAGTTCCCGGGGTCTCACCTACGAGCAGTACTTC. Translated: CASSSRGLTYEQYF.

V usage is TRBV28 and J usage is TRBJ2-7; D tentatively fits TRBD1 or TRBD2 (6 bases each). This CDR3 region has 15 residues. Trimming removed 6 bases from V and 5 bases from J, with 20 bases in between. Germline-derived CDR1 and CDR2 are MDHEN and SYDVKM. The DNA of the CDR3 is TGTGCCAGCAGGGGGGCGCCCGGCCCGGGGGACGAGCAGTACTTC. Its protein product is CASRGAPGPGDEQYF.

In this sample, this clonotype turned up many times. The gene calls are TRBV7-6 and TRBJ1-1; the D gene is possibly TRBD1 (6 bases). Germline V gives CDR1 SGHVS, CDR2 FNYEAQ. The CDR3 totals 16 residues. Trimming removed 7 bases at V and 0 bases at J, with 18 bases between. CDR3 loop: CASTCPGGRMNTEAFF. The CDR3 nucleotides read TGTGCCAGCACCTGCCCGGGGGGCCGGATGAACACTGAAGCTTTCTTT.

This clonotype was picked up many times. The chain combines TRBV29-1 with TRBJ2-2; 9 nucleotides align to TRBD1. Germline loops: CDR1 SQVTM, CDR2 ANQGSEA. Germline trimming cut 7 bases from V and 3 bases from J; bases unmatched to any gene: 3. The CDR3 spans 13 residues. The CDR3 is CSGGQGDTGELFF. The CDR3 DNA reads as TGCAGCGGGGGACAGGGAGACACCGGGGAGCTGTTTTTT.

This clonotype was observed a handful of times. In DNA, the CDR3 is TGTGCCAGTAGTATCAGATCGGGGGCTGGGGCCAACGTCCTGACTTTC. Its protein is CASSIRSGAGANVLTF. The genes are TRBV19 and TRBJ2-6; D is perhaps TRBD2 (6 bases). This CDR3 spans 16 amino acids. Trimming cost V 3 bases and J 2 bases, with 11 bases left between them. Germline loops: CDR1 LNHDA, CDR2 SQIVND (reference sequence). Full variable domain (rest looked up from reference TRBV19 and TRBJ2-6): DGGITQSPKYLFRKEGQNVTLSCEQNLNHDAMYWYRQDPGQGLRLIYYSQIVNDFQKGDIAEGYSVSREKKESFPLTVTSAQKNPTAFYLCASSIRSGAGANVLTFGAGSRLTVL.

This clonotype was detected many times. The chain links TRBV19 to TRBJ1-3; D is undetermined. From germline, CDR1 is LNHDA and CDR2 SQIVND (reference sequence). The CDR3 length is 16 residues. The germline V and J ends were trimmed by 4 bases and 2 bases, with 15 bases remaining between them. The CDR3 DNA follows: TGTGCCAGTAGTAGGCTCGTCCGAGAGGCTGGAAACACCATATATTTT. Protein sequence: CASSRLVREAGNTIYF.

This clonotype has a count of ten or more. This chain connects TRBV4-1 to TRBJ1-3; 12 nucleotides match TRBD1. With V trimmed by 1 base and J by 7 bases, 5 bases remained unmatched. CDR1 MGHRA and CDR2 YSYEKL come from the germline V gene. The CDR3 contains 16 residues. CDR3 protein: CASSQALGQGANTIYF. For the CDR3, the DNA is TGCGCCAGCAGCCAAGCCTTGGGACAGGGGGCGAACACCATATATTTT.

The chain joins TRBV12-3 or TRBV12-4 to TRBJ2-5; D remains ambiguous. V gave up 4 bases and J gave up 2 bases, with 8 bases separating them. The CDR3 runs to 13 residues. CDR3: CASSYNGQETQYF. The CDR3 nucleotides read TGTGCCAGCAGTTACAATGGACAAGAGACCCAGTACTTC.

This clonotype has a count of ten or more. This may arise from a read error, as a much more abundant clone is one base away. The chain joins TRBV28 to TRBJ2-7, with D possibly being TRBD1 (6 bases). Per the germline V gene, CDR1 is MDHEN and CDR2 is SYDVKM. The CDR3 covers 14 residues. The CDR3 DNA is TGTGTCAGCAGCCCAGACAGGTTTCTATACGAGCAGTACTTC. Translating it yields CVSSPDRFLYEQYF. The entire variable domain, with the rest obtained from reference TRBV28 and TRBJ2-7, is as follows: DVKVTQSSRYLVKRTGEKVFLECVQDMDHENMFWYRQDPGLGLRLIYFSYDVKMKEKGDIPEGYSVSREKKERFSLILESASTNQTSMYLCVSSPDRFLYEQYFGPGTRLTVT.

This clonotype was seen at least ten times. V usage is TRBV7-9 and J usage is TRBJ2-5, with 7 bases fitting TRBD1. The germline CDR1 and CDR2 sequences are SEHNR and FQNEAQ (reference sequence). The V segment lost 8 bases and the J segment 5 bases; nucleotides outside the gene matches: 14. This CDR3 is 15 amino acids long. The CDR3 reads CASVPLQGFGETQYF. For the CDR3, the DNA is TGTGCCAGCGTCCCCCTACAGGGGTTCGGGGAGACCCAGTACTTC.

This clonotype was found many times. The chain has TRBV19 and TRBJ1-5; D possibly corresponds to TRBD1 (6 bases). CDR3 length equals 15 residues. CDR1 is LNHDA and CDR2 is SQIVND in the germline V gene (reference sequence). The V end lost 8 bases, the J end lost 0 bases, and 14 bases lay between the germline ends. The CDR3 region has the DNA TGTGCCAGTCTGGGGACAAAATATAGCAATCAGCCCCAGCATTTT. This translates into CASLGTKYSNQPQHF. Drawing the rest from reference TRBV19 and TRBJ1-5, the complete variable domain is DGGITQSPKYLFRKEGQNVTLSCEQNLNHDAMYWYRQDPGQGLRLIYYSQIVNDFQKGDIAEGYSVSREKKESFPLTVTSAQKNPTAFYLCASLGTKYSNQPQHFGDGTRLSIL.

This clonotype was counted once. This chain connects TRBV11-2 to TRBJ2-2; possible D gene TRBD1, 5 bases. The CDR3 runs to 16 residues. Looked up from germline, CDR1 is SGHAT and CDR2 is FQNNGV. The V gene lost 2 bases and the J gene lost 4 bases, with 14 bases spanning the gap. The CDR3 loop is CASSLYRNLRTGELFF. In DNA form, the CDR3 reads TGTGCCAGCAGCTTATACAGGAATCTCCGCACCGGGGAGCTGTTTTTT.

This clonotype has just a few counts. The genes are TRBV28 and TRBJ2-5, with TRBD1 identical over 7 bases. Trimming took 4 bases from V and 0 from J; bases not matched to a gene: 8. CDR3 length: 16 residues. CDR1 is MDHEN and CDR2 is SYDVKM in the germline V gene. CDR3 protein: CASSSYVQGNQETQYF. Written as DNA, the CDR3 is TGTGCCAGCAGTTCCTACGTACAGGGGAACCAAGAGACCCAGTACTTC.

Ten or more counts support this clonotype. The chain combines TRBV6-2 or TRBV6-3 with TRBJ2-5; no firm D call. The CDR3 consists of 12 residues. V was pared by 8 bases and J by 0 bases, with 7 bases between. Germline V gene lookup returns CDR1 MNHEY and CDR2 SVGEGT. The CDR3 spells CASFNNQETQYF. Written as DNA, the CDR3 is TGTGCCAGCTTCAACAACCAAGAGACCCAGTACTTC.

This clonotype was detected many times. V gene TRBV4-1 combines with J gene TRBJ2-4, with D tentatively TRBD1 or TRBD2 (5 bases each). CDR3 size: 15 residues. Germline CDR1 MGHRA, CDR2 YSYEKL. V lost 0 bases to trimming and J lost 7 bases, with 13 bases between them. Here the CDR3 DNA reads TGCGCCAGCAGCCAAGATCAGCGGTGGGGGAACATTCAGTACTTC. Its translation is CASSQDQRWGNIQYF.

At least ten counts were recorded for this clonotype. The rearrangement links TRBV20-1 to TRBJ1-2; D is ambiguous. CDR1 and CDR2 from the germline V gene are DFQATT and SNEGSKA (reference sequence). The CDR3 totals 12 residues. V gave up 3 bases and J gave up 2 bases, with 7 bases separating them. The CDR3 region has the DNA TGCAGTGCTAGTTCGGGAAACTATGGCTACACCTTC. This translates into CSASSGNYGYTF.

This clonotype was seen ten or more times. The genes are TRBV6-2 or TRBV6-3 and TRBJ1-5; 8 positions agree with TRBD1. Per the germline V gene, CDR1 is MNHEY and CDR2 is SVGEGT. The CDR3 covers 14 residues. V was pared by 3 bases and J by 7 bases, with 5 bases of the junction left unmatched. The CDR3 DNA follows: TGTGCCAGCAGTTATGCAGGGGGCATGCAGCCCCAGCATTTT. Translation: CASSYAGGMQPQHF.

The chain combines TRBV4-1 with TRBJ2-7, with 12 bases fitting TRBD2. The CDR3 is 18 amino acids. Germline V gene lookup returns CDR1 MGHRA and CDR2 YSYEKL. The J segment lost 4 bases and the V segment lost 2 bases, leaving 12 bases of the junction unmatched. The CDR3 nucleotides read TGCGCCAGCAGCCAAACAACTAGCGGGAGGCCAGGGGCTTACGAGCAGTACTTC. As protein: CASSQTTSGRPGAYEQYF.

This clonotype was recorded at least ten times. V usage is TRBV7-9 and J usage is TRBJ1-5; D is unresolved. There are 13 residues in the CDR3. Germline V CDR1 and CDR2: SEHNR, FQNEAQ (reference sequence). V lost 9 bases and J 0 bases, leaving 9 bases between the germline ends. This CDR3 is CASARDSNQPQHF. CDR3 nucleotides: TGTGCCAGTGCGAGAGATAGCAATCAGCCCCAGCATTTT.

In this sample, this clonotype turned up once. The rearrangement joins TRBV6-5 to TRBJ1-2; a possible D gene is TRBD1 (6 bases). Trimming pared 4 bases from V and 8 bases from J, leaving 17 bases between. This CDR3 has 14 residues. Germline assignment: CDR1 MNHEY and CDR2 SVGAGI. As DNA, the CDR3 is TGTGCCAGCAGTTCCCAGGGGCAAGTGAGGGGCTACACCTTC. Its translation: CASSSQGQVRGYTF.

This clonotype was counted many times. The V gene is TRBV25-1, the J gene TRBJ1-2; TRBD1 is a possible D gene (6 bases). V was pared by 4 bases and J by 7 bases, with 19 bases between. The CDR3 is 15 amino acids. From germline, CDR1 is MGHDK and CDR2 SYGVNS. The CDR3 sequence is CASSAPSGADIGYTF. In nucleotides, the CDR3 is TGTGCCAGCAGTGCCCCCTCGGGGGCGGATATTGGCTACACCTTC.

This clonotype was recorded at least ten times. This chain joins TRBV2 and TRBJ2-7, with a weak D call TRBD1 (7 bases). The germline gives CDR1 SNHLY, CDR2 FYNNEI. V was pared by 7 bases and J by 3 bases, with 19 bases between. This CDR3 comprises 15 residues. Here the CDR3 DNA reads TGTGCCAGCAAAAGACAGGGCGGGGAGTACTACGAGCAGTACTTC. Its translation: CASKRQGGEYYEQYF. The full variable domain, rest sourced from reference TRBV2 and TRBJ2-7, is EPEVTQTPSHQVTQMGQEVILRCVPISNHLYFYWYRQILGQKVEFLVSFYNNEISEKSEIFDDQFSVERPDGSNFTLKIRSTKLEDSAMYFCASKRQGGEYYEQYFGPGTRLTVT.